The text below deals with one T cell receptor (beta chain). Its antigen is unknown. The input lacks base qualities; no much larger clone sits a single base away. This entry is derived from a study of blood T cell repertoires in COVID-19 (dated by TCRdb to the early 2020s). Regarding the study in general: Collaborator samples came from the United States, Italy and Spain and covered acute and convalescent phases of COVID-19. The prospective study material was composed of cDNA or gDNA derived from T cells, B-cell-depleted T cells, or PBMCs. Deeply sampled blood TCRbeta repertoires from subjects exposed to, actively infected with, or recovered from COVID-19 were included in the dataset. The repertoires were released in a freely available public database intended as a resource for research on the immune response to SARS-CoV-2. Samples were obtained from the ongoing ImmuneRACE study (first 160 participants) and from some 1,300 subjects provided by 6 global collaborators. Nearly every sample came with metadata listing a de-identified subject ID, COVID-19 status, age in years and sex. Where available, HLA class I and class II types were taken from metadata supplied by the sample provider and were not determined by assay-based typing.

Each collaborating institution followed its own protocols to collect whole blood in K2EDTA tubes. For TCRbeta analysis, collaborator samples were shipped as frozen whole blood, as isolated PBMCs, or as DNA extracted from either sample type. TCRbeta CDR3 regions were amplified from genomic DNA using the immunoSEQ Assay, a bias-controlled multiplex PCR. In the authors' own workflow: Nucleated cell counts per sample were estimated from amplification of reference gene primers within the assay. To quantify the absolute abundance of each unique TCRbeta CDR3 rearrangement, sequence reads were collapsed and filtered. For each sample, productive Simpson clonality was calculated by taking the square root of Simpson's diversity index across productive rearrangements. TCRdb carries this immuneACCESS record with in-frame sequences only. Its versions omit some clonotypes, under half of them owing to an unresolved V gene in the studies checked, with the rest unexplained. V and J calls and clone size come straight from that table; D and trimming were deduced from the DNA. This sample has about 64,000 clones in its table, and 65% to 80% of those were observed once. The ten most abundant clones make up less than 6% of the sample.

From its cysteine to its phenylalanine, the CDR3 spans 14 amino acids. Left in the record is the CDR3 DNA by itself, 42 bases read in frame from the first base. Reading the germline V gene gives CDR1 KGHDR and CDR2 SFDVKD. The germline ends are 5 bases apart after V is trimmed by 3 bases and J by 0 bases. The paper's findings and limits, for the study overall: Clinical and demographic metadata were provided uncurated, with the amount varying by source and participant.

The sequencing sample was made of peripheral blood. The source of this sequence is a human donor in a cohort sampled during active COVID-19. The V and J genes are TRBV24-1 and TRBJ1-5, with the D gene uncertain. The nucleotide sequence reads TGTGCCACCAGTGATCCAGGTAGCAATCAGCCCCAGCATTTT. Its translation reads: CATSDPGSNQPQHF.